The sequence of this TCR beta chain was determined in a study of T cell responses to AZD1222 COVID-19 vaccine. The germline V gene encodes CDR1 SQVTM and CDR2 ANQGSEA. Trimming pared 4 bases from V and 0 bases from J, leaving 9 bases between. The CDR3 contains 13 residues. The method was immunoSEQ multiplex PCR; TCRdb's version includes in-frame clones alone and lacks a portion of them. The sample consists of 90,000 to 150,000 clones, over 75% of them appearing once. Sequencing used peripheral blood, obtained on day 0 of AZD1222 vaccination. The J gene is TRBJ1-1, the V gene TRBV29-1; maybe TRBD1 (5 bases). The sequence was collected from an adult in good health. CDR3 sequence reads: CSVVRTMNTEAFF. CDR3 DNA: TGCAGCGTTGTCCGGACAATGAACACTGAAGCTTTCTTT.